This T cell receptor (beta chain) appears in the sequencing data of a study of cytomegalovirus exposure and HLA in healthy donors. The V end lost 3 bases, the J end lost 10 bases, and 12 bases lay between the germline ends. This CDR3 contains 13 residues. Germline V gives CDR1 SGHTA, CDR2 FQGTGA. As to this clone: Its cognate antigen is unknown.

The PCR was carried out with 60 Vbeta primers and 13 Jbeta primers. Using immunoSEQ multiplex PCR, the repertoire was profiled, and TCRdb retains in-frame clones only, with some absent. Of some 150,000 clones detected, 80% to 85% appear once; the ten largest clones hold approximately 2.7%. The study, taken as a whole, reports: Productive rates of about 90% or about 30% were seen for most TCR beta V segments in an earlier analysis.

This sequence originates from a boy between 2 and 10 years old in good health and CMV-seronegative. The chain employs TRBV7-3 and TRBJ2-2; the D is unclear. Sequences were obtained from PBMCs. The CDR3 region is CASSLSIQAELFF. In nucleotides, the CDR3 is TGTGCCAGCAGCTTGTCCATCCAGGCGGAGCTGTTTTTT.